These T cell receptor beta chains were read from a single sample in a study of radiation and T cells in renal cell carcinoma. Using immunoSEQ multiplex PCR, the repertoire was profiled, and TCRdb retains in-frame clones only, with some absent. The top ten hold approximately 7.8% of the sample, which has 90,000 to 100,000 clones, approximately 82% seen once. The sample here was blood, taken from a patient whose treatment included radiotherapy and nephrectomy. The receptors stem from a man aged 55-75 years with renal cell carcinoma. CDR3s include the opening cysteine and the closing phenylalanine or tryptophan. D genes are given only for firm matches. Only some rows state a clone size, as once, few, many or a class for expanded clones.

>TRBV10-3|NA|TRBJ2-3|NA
TGTGCCATCAGTGACAACACAGATACGCAGTATTTT
CAISDNTDTQYF
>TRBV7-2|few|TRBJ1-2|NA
TGTGCCAGCAGCTTTCCCGCCGGGGGCTACACCTTC
CASSFPAGGYTF
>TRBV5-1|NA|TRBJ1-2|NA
TGCGCCAGCAGCTTGGTTGTTATGGGGTCAGGATCTAACTATGGCTACACCTTC
CASSLVVMGSGSNYGYTF
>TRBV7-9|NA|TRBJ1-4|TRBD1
TGTGCCAGCAGCTTAGACAGGGGGAATGAAAAACTGTTTTTT
CASSLDRGNEKLFF
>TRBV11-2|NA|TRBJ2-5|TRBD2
TGTGCCAGCAGCGCACGACTAGCGCGAGAAGAGACCCAGTACTTC
CASSARLAREETQYF
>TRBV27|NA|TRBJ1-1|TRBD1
TGTGCCAGCAGTCGGCAGGGGGCTGAAGCTTTCTTT
CASSRQGAEAFF
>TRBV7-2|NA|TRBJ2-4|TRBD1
TGTGCCAGCAGCCGCGACAGGGGAGGAGGCAAAAACATTCAGTACTTC
CASSRDRGGGKNIQYF
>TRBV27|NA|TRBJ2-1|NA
TGTGCCAGCAGTTTCGACCGGACGGTCCAAGAGCAGTTCTTC
CASSFDRTVQEQFF
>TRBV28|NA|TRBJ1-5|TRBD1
TGTGCCAGCAGTTCTGACATTCGAGGACAGGGGTTCACTCAGCCCCAGCATTTT
CASSSDIRGQGFTQPQHF
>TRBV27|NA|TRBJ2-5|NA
TGTGCCAGCAGTTTATCGTGGGTGGGGACCCAGTACTTC
CASSLSWVGTQYF
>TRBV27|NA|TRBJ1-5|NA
TGTGCCAGCAGTCCTCAGGGGTTGTGGAATCAGCCCCAGCATTTT
CASSPQGLWNQPQHF
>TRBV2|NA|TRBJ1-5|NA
TGTGCCTCCGGGCGTGGGGATCAGCCCCAGCATTTT
CASGRGDQPQHF
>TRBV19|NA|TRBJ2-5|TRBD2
TGTGCCAGTAGTACGACGGGGGGGGTCGAGACCCAGTACTTC
CASSTTGGVETQYF
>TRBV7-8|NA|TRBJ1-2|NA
TGTGCCAGCAGCTTAGGGGCGGGTAGGGACTACACCTTC
CASSLGAGRDYTF
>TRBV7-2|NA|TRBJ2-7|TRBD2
TGTGCCAGCAGCAAAACTAGCGGGAGTTGGTACGAGCAGTACTTC
CASSKTSGSWYEQYF
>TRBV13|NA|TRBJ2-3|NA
TGTGCCAGCAGCCCATCCGAGGGAAACGCAGATACGCAGTATTTT
CASSPSEGNADTQYF
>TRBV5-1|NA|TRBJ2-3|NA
TGCGCCAGCAGCTTGGGAGTCGCTAGCAGGAGCACAGATACGCAGTATTTT
CASSLGVASRSTDTQYF
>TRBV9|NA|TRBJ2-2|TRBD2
TGTGCCAGCAGCATTGGGACTAGCGGGAGAAGATTGAACACCGGGGAGCTGTTTTTT
CASSIGTSGRRLNTGELFF
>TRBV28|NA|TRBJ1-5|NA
TGTGCCAGCAGGCAGGGAGGCCAGCCCCAGCATTTT
CASRQGGQPQHF
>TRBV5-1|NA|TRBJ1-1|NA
TGCGCCAGCAGCACCGGGACAATGAACACTGAAGCTTTCTTT
CASSTGTMNTEAFF
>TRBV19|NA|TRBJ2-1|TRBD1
TGTGCCAGTAGTGCGCTGACAGGGGGCAAGGGACGGGCCTACAATGAGCAGTTCTTC
CASSALTGGKGRAYNEQFF
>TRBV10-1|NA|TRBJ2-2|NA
TGCGCCAGCAGTGACCCGCCAGGGGCGAACACCGGGGAGCTGTTTTTT
CASSDPPGANTGELFF
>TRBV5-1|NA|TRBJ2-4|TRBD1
TGCGCCAGCAGCCCCGCGGACAGGGTGGGAACCAAAAACATTCAGTACTTC
CASSPADRVGTKNIQYF
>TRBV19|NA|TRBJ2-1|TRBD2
TGTGCCAGTAGTATTAGCGGGAGTCCCAATGAGCAGTTCTTC
CASSISGSPNEQFF
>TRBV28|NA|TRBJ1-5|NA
TGTGCCAGCAGTTTGGTGGGGGGTGATCATCAGCCCCAGCATTTT
CASSLVGGDHQPQHF
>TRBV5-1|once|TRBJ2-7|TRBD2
TGCGCCAGCAGCTTGGAGGTCAGGGAGGGGTCCGAGCAGTACTTC
CASSLEVREGSEQYF
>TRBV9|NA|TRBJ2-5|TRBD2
TGTGCCAGCAGCGGTACTAGCGGGAGGGGAGAGACCCAGTACTTC
CASSGTSGRGETQYF
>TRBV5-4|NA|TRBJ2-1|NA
TGTGCCAGCAGCTTGGACTACAATGAGCAGTTCTTC
CASSLDYNEQFF
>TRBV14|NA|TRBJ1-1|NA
TGTGCCAGCAGCCAAGATCTGATCGCGGTGGGGGGCACTGAAGCTTTCTTT
CASSQDLIAVGGTEAFF
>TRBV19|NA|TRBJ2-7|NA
TGTGCCAGTAGTATTGCCGGGACACTCTACGAGCAGTACTTC
CASSIAGTLYEQYF
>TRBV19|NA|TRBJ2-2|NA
TGTGCCAGTAGTATAAGCGGACCTGGCACCGGGGAGCTGTTTTTT
CASSISGPGTGELFF
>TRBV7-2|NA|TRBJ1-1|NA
TGTGCCAGCAGCTTCGAAAGGACCTTCAGGAGGAACACTGAAGCTTTCTTT
CASSFERTFRRNTEAFF
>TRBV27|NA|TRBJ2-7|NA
TGTGCCAGCAGTTTATATATGTCCGGGGGCGGGTCCTACGAGCAGTACTTC
CASSLYMSGGGSYEQYF
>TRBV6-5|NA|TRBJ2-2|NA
TGTGCCAGCAGTTTCCAGCCCTACGGCGGGGAGCTGTTTTTT
CASSFQPYGGELFF
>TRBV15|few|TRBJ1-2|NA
TGTGCCACCAGCAGAGAACGGCAATCCCCGTTTGGCTACACCTTC
CATSRERQSPFGYTF
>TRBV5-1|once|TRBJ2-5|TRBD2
TGCGCCAGCAGCTCCGGACTAGCGGGTTATCAAGAGACCCAGTACTTC
CASSSGLAGYQETQYF
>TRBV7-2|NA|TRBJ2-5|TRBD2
TGTGCCAGCAGCTTATTACTCTCTAGCGGGAGGAAAGAGACCCAGTACTTC
CASSLLLSSGRKETQYF
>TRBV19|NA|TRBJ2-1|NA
TGTGCCAGTAGTATGGGTCTAGATTTGCGAAATGAGCAGTTCTTC
CASSMGLDLRNEQFF
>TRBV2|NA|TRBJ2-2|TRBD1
TGTGCCAGCAGTCGGACAGGCAACGGGGAGCTGTTTTTT
CASSRTGNGELFF
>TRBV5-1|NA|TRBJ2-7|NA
TGCGCCAGCAGCTTGGAACTAGCCAACGAGCAGTACTTC
CASSLELANEQYF
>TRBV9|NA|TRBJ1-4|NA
TGTGCCAGCAGCACATGGGCCGGTGCAACTAATGAAAAACTGTTTTTT
CASSTWAGATNEKLFF
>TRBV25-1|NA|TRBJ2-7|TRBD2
TGTGCCAGCAGTGAAGGAGGGACGGGAGGGCCTTCCTACGAGCAGTACTTC
CASSEGGTGGPSYEQYF
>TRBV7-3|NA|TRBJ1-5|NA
TGTGCCAGCAGCTTAACAGATAATCAGCCCCAGCATTTT
CASSLTDNQPQHF
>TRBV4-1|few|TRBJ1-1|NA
TGCGCCAGCAGCCAGCCGGACATTATGAACACTGAAGCTTTCTTT
CASSQPDIMNTEAFF
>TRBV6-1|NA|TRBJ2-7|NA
TGTGCCAGCAGTGGGTCAGGACTCGCGTACGAGCAGTACTTC
CASSGSGLAYEQYF
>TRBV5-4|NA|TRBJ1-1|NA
TGTGCCAGCAGCTTGGGACCGAACACTGAAGCTTTCTTT
CASSLGPNTEAFF
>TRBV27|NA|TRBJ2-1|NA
TGTGCCAGCAGTTTAGCCGACAGGGAGGTCTTATACAATGAGCAGTTCTTC
CASSLADREVLYNEQFF
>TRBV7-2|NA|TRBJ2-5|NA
TGTGCCAGCAGCTTACGGCGAGACTTGGAGACCCAGTACTTC
CASSLRRDLETQYF
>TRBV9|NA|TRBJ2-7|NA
TGTGCCAGCAGCAAAGACAGCATACCCTACGAGCAGTACTTC
CASSKDSIPYEQYF
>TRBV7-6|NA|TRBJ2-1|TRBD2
TGTGCCAGCATCCCCCCTAGCGGGAAGGTCAATGAGCAGTTCTTC
CASIPPSGKVNEQFF